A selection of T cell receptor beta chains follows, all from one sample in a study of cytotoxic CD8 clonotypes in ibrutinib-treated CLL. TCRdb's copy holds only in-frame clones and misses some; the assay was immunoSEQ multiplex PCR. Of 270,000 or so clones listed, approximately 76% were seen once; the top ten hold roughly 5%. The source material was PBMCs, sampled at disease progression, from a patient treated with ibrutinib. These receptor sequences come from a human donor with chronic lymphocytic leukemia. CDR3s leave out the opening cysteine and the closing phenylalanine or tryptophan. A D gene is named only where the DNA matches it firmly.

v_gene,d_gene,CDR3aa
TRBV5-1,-,ASSWDYGYEQY
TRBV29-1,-,SVELGPEAF
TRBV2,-,ASVGPTEHEQY
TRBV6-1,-,ASSEAYSYGYT
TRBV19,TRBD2,ASSITPPGSGSGSDTQY
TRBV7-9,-,ASSLLGAYNEQF
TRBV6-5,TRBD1,ASSRDRGETQY
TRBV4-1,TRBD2,ASSHPRGGADTQY
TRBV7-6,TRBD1,ASSLVTGELGTQY
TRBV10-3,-,AISEYGERTQY
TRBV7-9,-,ASSLYSPAGLDNEQF
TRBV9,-,ASSVKSLIGVSAEAF